What follows describes a single T cell receptor beta chain. Antigen specificity is unknown. The data originate from a study of shared clonotypes between healthy human individuals. Study context: A couple of women and a few men aged 18 to 49 served as donors.

The CDR3 consists of 14 residues. In germline, CDR1 is MDHEN, CDR2 SYDVKM. Germline trimming cut 7 bases from V and 3 bases from J; bases unmatched to any gene: 7. Study-wide points: Shared across several donors were roughly 4.7% of the naive CD4 clonotypes. Relative to their counterparts shared across all four donors, non-shared clonotypes exhibited diminished generation probabilities.

The authors ran the assay at deep level. The assay was immunoSEQ multiplex PCR, and TCRdb's table has in-frame clones only and misses some. The data contain about a million clones, 70% to 80% of them singletons. Sequencing input: memory CD4+ T cells from PBMCs. Subset: CD45RA-negative fraction. The rearrangement uses TRBV28 and TRBJ1-2; 8 nucleotides agree with TRBD1. This TCR derives from a man younger than 30 in good health. Some clones in this sample may be carry-over from other donors' samples. CDR3 loop: CASIGRGRHYGYTF. The CDR3 DNA reads as TGTGCCAGCATCGGCAGGGGGCGCCACTATGGCTACACCTTC.